This paragraph reports one TCR beta chain. How the authors handled the data: Amplification with reference gene primers provided the estimates of nucleated cell counts. Sequenced by immunoSEQ multiplex PCR; TCRdb stores in-frame clones only, minus some. V and J calls and clone size come straight from that table; D and trimming were deduced from the DNA. The sample has 250,000 to 350,000 clones; roughly 88% are singletons. The data stem from a study of blood T cell repertoires in COVID-19. Across the study: Donors in the United States, Italy and Spain gave samples during acute or convalescent COVID-19.

This CDR3 comprises 16 residues. Germline-derived CDR1 and CDR2 are SGDLS and YYNGEE. With V trimmed by 3 bases and J by 10 bases, 12 bases remained unmatched. Sequences were obtained from peripheral blood. J is TRBJ2-1 and V is TRBV9, with TRBD2 matching over 11 bases. The receptor was isolated from a human donor with COVID-19, enrolled during active disease. The donor label of this sample is uncertain. CDR3 bases: TGTGCCAGCAGCGCCCAACTAGCGGGAGTGGTCGACGAGCAGTTCTTC. As protein: CASSAQLAGVVDEQFF.